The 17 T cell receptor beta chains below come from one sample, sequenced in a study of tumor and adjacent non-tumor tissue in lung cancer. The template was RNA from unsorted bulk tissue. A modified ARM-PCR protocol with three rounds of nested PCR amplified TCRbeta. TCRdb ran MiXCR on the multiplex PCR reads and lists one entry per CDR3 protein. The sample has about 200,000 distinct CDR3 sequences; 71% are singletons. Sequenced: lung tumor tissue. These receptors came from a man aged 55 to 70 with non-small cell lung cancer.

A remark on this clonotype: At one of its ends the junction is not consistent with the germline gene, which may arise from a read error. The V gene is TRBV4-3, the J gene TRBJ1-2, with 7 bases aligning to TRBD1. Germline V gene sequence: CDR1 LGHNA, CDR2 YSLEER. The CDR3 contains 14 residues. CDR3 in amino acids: CASNQEQGTYGYTF. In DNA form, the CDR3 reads TGCGCCAGCAACCAAGAACAGGGGACCTATGGCTACACCTTC.

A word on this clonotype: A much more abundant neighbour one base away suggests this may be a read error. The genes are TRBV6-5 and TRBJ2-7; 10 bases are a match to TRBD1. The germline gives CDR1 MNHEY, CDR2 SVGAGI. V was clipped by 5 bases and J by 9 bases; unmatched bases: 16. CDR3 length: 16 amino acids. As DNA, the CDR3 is TGTGCCAGCAGTGTTTCCTTCGGGGGACAGGGGTTTGGGCAGTACTTC. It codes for CASSVSFGGQGFGQYF.

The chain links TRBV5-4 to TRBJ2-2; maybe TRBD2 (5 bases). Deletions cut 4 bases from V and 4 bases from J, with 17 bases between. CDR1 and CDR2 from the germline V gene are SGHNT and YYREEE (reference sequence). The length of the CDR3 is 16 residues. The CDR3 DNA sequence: TGTGCCAGCAGCCGTCCTAGCTGCTCACTCACCGGGGAGCTGTTTTTT. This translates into CASSRPSCSLTGELFF. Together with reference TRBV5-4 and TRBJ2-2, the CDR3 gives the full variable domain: ETGVTQSPTHLIKTRGQQVTLRCSSQSGHNTVSWYQQALGQGPQFIFQYYREEENGRGNFPPRFSGLQFPNYSSELNVNALELDDSALYLCASSRPSCSLTGELFFGEGSRLTVL.

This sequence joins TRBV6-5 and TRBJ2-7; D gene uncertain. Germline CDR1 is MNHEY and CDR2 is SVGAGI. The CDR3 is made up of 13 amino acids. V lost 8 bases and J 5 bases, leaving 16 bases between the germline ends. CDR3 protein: CASGREAENEQYF. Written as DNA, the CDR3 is TGTGCCAGCGGTCGTGAGGCGGAGAACGAGCAGTACTTC.

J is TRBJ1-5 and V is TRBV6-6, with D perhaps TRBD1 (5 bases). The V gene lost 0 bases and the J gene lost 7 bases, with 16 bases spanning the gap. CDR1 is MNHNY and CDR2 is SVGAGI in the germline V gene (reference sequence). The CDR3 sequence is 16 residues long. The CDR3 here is CASSYSKGETGQPQHF. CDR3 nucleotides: TGTGCCAGCAGTTACTCGAAAGGGGAAACCGGGCAGCCCCAGCATTTT.

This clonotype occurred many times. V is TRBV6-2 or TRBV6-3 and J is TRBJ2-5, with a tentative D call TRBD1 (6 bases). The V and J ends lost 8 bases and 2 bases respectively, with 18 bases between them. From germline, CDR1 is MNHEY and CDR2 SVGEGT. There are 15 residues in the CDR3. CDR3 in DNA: TGTGCCAGCCGGGGTAGGGACACACTACAAGAGACCCAGTACTTC. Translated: CASRGRDTLQETQYF.

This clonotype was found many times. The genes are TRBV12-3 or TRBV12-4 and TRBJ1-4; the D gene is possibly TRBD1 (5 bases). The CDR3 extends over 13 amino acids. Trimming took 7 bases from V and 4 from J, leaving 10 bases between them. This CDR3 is CASTRQNNEKLFF. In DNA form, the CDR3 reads TGTGCCAGCACCAGACAGAATAATGAAAAACTGTTTTTT.

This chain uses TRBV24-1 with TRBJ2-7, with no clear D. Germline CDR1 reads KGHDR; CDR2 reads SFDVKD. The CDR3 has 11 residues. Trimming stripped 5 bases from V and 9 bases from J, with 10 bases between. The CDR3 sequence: CATSAGSVQYF. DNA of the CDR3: TGTGCCACCAGTGCTGGTTCTGTGCAGTACTTC.

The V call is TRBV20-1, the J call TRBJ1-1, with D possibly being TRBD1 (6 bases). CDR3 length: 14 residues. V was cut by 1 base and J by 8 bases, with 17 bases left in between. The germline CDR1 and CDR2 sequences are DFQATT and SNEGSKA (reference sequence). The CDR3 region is CSARVIVGGTEAFF. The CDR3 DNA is TGCAGTGCTAGAGTGATCGTGGGGGGCACCGAAGCTTTCTTT.

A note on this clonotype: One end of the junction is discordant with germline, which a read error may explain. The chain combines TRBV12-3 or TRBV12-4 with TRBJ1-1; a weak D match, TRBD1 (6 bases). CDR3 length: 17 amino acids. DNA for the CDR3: TGTGTCAGCAGTTTATCATCAGGGGCTAAACTGAACACTGAAGCTTTCTTT. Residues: CVSSLSSGAKLNTEAFF.

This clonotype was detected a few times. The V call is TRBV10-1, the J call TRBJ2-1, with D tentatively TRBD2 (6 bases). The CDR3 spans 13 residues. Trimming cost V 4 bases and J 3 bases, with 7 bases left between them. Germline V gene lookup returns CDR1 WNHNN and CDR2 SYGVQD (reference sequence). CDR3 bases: TGCGCCAGCAGTGTTAGCGGCTACAATGAGCAGTTCTTC. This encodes CASSVSGYNEQFF.

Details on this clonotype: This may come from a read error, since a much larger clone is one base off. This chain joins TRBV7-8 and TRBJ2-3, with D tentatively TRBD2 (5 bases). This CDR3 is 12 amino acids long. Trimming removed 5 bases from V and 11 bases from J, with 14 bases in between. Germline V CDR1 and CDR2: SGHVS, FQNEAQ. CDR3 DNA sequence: TGTGCCAGCAGCGCTGGACCAGCGGAGCAGTATTTT. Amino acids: CASSAGPAEQYF.

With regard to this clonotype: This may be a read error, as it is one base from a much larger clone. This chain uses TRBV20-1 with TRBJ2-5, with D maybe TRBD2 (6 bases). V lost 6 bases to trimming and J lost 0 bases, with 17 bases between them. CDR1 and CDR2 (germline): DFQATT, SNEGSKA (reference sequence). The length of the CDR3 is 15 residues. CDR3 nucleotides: TGCAGTGCCCCAAGGGCTGGCGGGGACCAAGAGACCCAGTACTTC. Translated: CSAPRAGGDQETQYF.

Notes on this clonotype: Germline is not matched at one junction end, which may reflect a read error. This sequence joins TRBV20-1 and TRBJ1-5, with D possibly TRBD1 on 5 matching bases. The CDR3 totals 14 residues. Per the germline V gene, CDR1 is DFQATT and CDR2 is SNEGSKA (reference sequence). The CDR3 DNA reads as TGCAGTGCTAGAGGGGGGGACGTCGGTCAGCCCCACCATTTT. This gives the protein CSARGGDVGQPHHF.

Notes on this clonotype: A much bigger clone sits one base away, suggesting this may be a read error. The CDR3 DNA reads as TGCAGTGCTCCGGGACAGGGGGCGCATTACGAGCAGTACTTC. Translation: CSAPGQGAHYEQYF. This chain links TRBV20-1 with TRBJ2-7; 12 bases fit TRBD1. Germline V lookup: CDR1 DFQATT, CDR2 SNEGSKA (reference sequence). The length of the CDR3 is 14 residues. The ends lost 5 bases at V and 4 bases at J; junction bases unmatched: 6.

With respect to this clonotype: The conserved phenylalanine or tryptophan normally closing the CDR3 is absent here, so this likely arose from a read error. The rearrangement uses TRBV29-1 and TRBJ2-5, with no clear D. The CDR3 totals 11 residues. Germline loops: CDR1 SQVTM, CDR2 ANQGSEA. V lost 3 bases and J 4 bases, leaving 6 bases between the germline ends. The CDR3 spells CSVDDPETQYL. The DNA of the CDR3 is TGCAGCGTTGACGACCCAGAGACCCAGTACTTA.

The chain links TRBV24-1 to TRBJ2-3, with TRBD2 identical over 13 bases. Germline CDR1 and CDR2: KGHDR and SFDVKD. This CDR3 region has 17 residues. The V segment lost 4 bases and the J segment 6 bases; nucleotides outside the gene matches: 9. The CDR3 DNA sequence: TGTGCCACCAGTGACCGGAGGACTAGCGGGAGTCCGGATACGCAGTATTTT. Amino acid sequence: CATSDRRTSGSPDTQYF.